These 32 T cell receptor beta chains were sequenced from one sample in a study of T cell clones after liver transplantation. The assay was immunoSEQ multiplex PCR, and TCRdb's table has in-frame clones only and misses some. The repertoire holds 65,000 to 70,000 clones, more than 85% seen once, with less than 1% in the top ten. This specimen consisted of CD4+ T cells from blood, obtained less than 27 months after liver transplant. The receptors were sampled from a human patient who received a liver transplant. The graft donor may be the source of some T cells.

The genes are TRBV12-5 and TRBJ2-7; TRBD1 matches 7 bases. This CDR3 region has 14 residues. The germline gives CDR1 LGHNT, CDR2 FRNRAP. V lost 6 bases, J lost 6 bases, and 11 bases stayed unmatched. Here the CDR3 reads CASGQDRVSREQYF. The DNA for the CDR3 is TGTGCTAGTGGCCAAGACAGGGTATCGCGCGAGCAGTACTTC.

The chain carries TRBV25-1 and TRBJ2-3; D is uncertain. The CDR3 covers 16 residues. Germline V gene sequence: CDR1 MGHDK, CDR2 SYGVNS. Trimming shortened V by 2 bases and J by 0 bases, and 12 bases separated the two germline ends. CDR3 residues: CASSEPVHFSTDTQYF. CDR3 sequence (DNA): TGTGCCAGCAGTGAACCCGTCCACTTTAGCACAGATACGCAGTATTTT.

This chain connects TRBV2 to TRBJ1-1; no clear D gene. CDR1 is SNHLY, CDR2 FYNNEI, per germline. V was shortened by 4 bases and J by 0 bases, with 9 bases between the two germline ends. This CDR3 is built from 14 residues. The CDR3 loop is CASSVEALNTEAFF. The CDR3 DNA reads TGTGCCAGCAGTGTGGAGGCCTTGAACACTGAAGCTTTCTTT. Supplemented by reference TRBV2 and TRBJ1-1, the full variable domain reads EPEVTQTPSHQVTQMGQEVILRCVPISNHLYFYWYRQILGQKVEFLVSFYNNEISEKSEIFDDQFSVERPDGSNFTLKIRSTKLEDSAMYFCASSVEALNTEAFFGQGTRLTVV.

This chain links TRBV4-2 with TRBJ2-2; D may correspond to TRBD1 or TRBD2 (5 bases each). Germline loops: CDR1 LGHNA, CDR2 YNFKEQ. V dropped 0 bases and J dropped 11 bases, with 10 bases sitting between them. CDR3 size: 13 residues. This chain's CDR3 is CASSQERGSELFF. CDR3 coding DNA: TGTGCCAGCAGCCAAGAGAGGGGCTCTGAGCTGTTTTTT.

The genes are TRBV29-1 and TRBJ2-3; no firm D call. The ends were cut back, 1 base at V and 1 base at J, with 9 bases in the middle. This CDR3 has 14 amino acids. Germline CDR1 reads SQVTM; CDR2 reads ANQGSEA. CDR3: CSVEGAERTDTQYF. The CDR3 nucleotides read TGCAGCGTTGAAGGGGCAGAGCGCACAGATACGCAGTATTTT.

The chain carries TRBV7-9 and TRBJ1-1; TRBD1 matches 11 bases. From germline, CDR1 is SEHNR and CDR2 FQNEAQ (reference sequence). This CDR3 is 15 amino acids long. The trim removed 5 bases at V and 4 bases at J, leaving 6 bases unmatched. The CDR3 spells CASSQDRGPPTEAFF. For the CDR3, the DNA is TGTGCCAGCAGCCAGGACAGGGGGCCCCCCACTGAAGCTTTCTTT.

V usage is TRBV7-9 and J usage is TRBJ2-1; no clear D. With 2 bases removed from V and 5 bases from J, the gap between germline ends came to 13 bases. In germline, CDR1 is SEHNR, CDR2 FQNEAQ (reference sequence). CDR3 size: 15 residues. CDR3 loop: CASSLIRLANNEQFF. CDR3 in DNA: TGTGCCAGCAGCTTAATCCGACTGGCTAACAATGAGCAGTTCTTC.

V usage is TRBV7-6 and J usage is TRBJ1-3, with D perhaps TRBD1 (6 bases). The germline gives CDR1 SGHVS, CDR2 FNYEAQ. The ends were cut back, 1 base at V and 2 bases at J, with 15 bases in the middle. The CDR3 runs 17 residues. The CDR3 is CASSLVADSSAGNTIYF. The CDR3 DNA reads TGTGCCAGCAGCTTAGTAGCGGACAGTTCGGCTGGAAACACCATATATTTT.

This clone was detected once. The chain joins TRBV6-5 to TRBJ1-3; D remains unclear. This CDR3 spans 14 amino acids. Germline V lookup: CDR1 MNHEY, CDR2 SVGAGI. V was shortened by 6 bases and J by 0 bases, with 9 bases between the two germline ends. CDR3: CASRFASSGNTIYF. The DNA of the CDR3 is TGTGCCAGCAGATTTGCAAGCTCTGGAAACACCATATATTTT.

The V call is TRBV7-8, the J call TRBJ2-7; 7 bases map to TRBD2. With V trimmed by 2 bases and J by 3 bases, 4 bases remained unmatched. The length of the CDR3 is 14 residues. Germline assignment: CDR1 SGHVS and CDR2 FQNEAQ. The CDR3 DNA sequence: TGTGCCAGCAGCTTACTAGCGGTCTTCTACGAGCAGTACTTC. It encodes CASSLLAVFYEQYF.

This chain links TRBV28 with TRBJ1-5; D ambiguous. This CDR3 region has 14 residues. Germline CDR1 and CDR2: MDHEN and SYDVKM. Between the trimmed V and J ends, which lost 3 bases and 0 bases, there was a span of 6 bases. The CDR3, as DNA: TGTGCCAGCAGTTTGGCGGGTAGCAATCAGCCCCAGCATTTT. Translated, it gives CASSLAGSNQPQHF. Full variable domain (rest looked up from reference TRBV28 and TRBJ1-5): DVKVTQSSRYLVKRTGEKVFLECVQDMDHENMFWYRQDPGLGLRLIYFSYDVKMKEKGDIPEGYSVSREKKERFSLILESASTNQTSMYLCASSLAGSNQPQHFGDGTRLSIL.

The V and J genes are TRBV28 and TRBJ1-2, with 9 bases matching TRBD1. Trimming took 6 bases from V and 5 from J; bases not matched to a gene: 7. The CDR3 totals 14 residues. CDR1 and CDR2 (germline): MDHEN, SYDVKM. The CDR3 here is CASRITGGWYGYTF. In DNA form, the CDR3 reads TGTGCCAGCAGGATAACAGGGGGCTGGTATGGCTACACCTTC.

V usage is TRBV14 and J usage is TRBJ2-1; D uncertain. Per the germline V gene, CDR1 is SGHDN and CDR2 is FVKESK. Between the trimmed V and J ends, which lost 5 bases and 3 bases, there was a span of 17 bases. CDR3 length: 16 amino acids. CDR3 sequence reads: CASSERWKGFYNEQFF. DNA of the CDR3: TGTGCCAGCAGCGAAAGGTGGAAAGGTTTCTACAATGAGCAGTTCTTC. The full variable domain, in which reference TRBV14 and TRBJ2-1 provide the parts outside the CDR3, is EAGVTQFPSHSVIEKGQTVTLRCDPISGHDNLYWYRRVMGKEIKFLLHFVKESKQDESGMPNNRFLAERTGGTYSTLKVQPAELEDSGVYFCASSERWKGFYNEQFFGPGTRLTVL.

This chain uses TRBV5-1 with TRBJ1-4; no reliable D call. This CDR3 region has 13 residues. The V end lost 7 bases, the J end lost 2 bases, and 9 bases lay between the germline ends. CDR1 is SGHRS, CDR2 YFSETQ, per germline. The CDR3 sequence: CASSSTTNEKLFF. CDR3 coding DNA: TGCGCCAGCTCAAGCACGACTAATGAAAAACTGTTTTTT.

The V call is TRBV7-2, the J call TRBJ1-4, with D perhaps matching TRBD1 (5 bases). Germline V gene sequence: CDR1 SGHTA, CDR2 FQGNSA. The CDR3 covers 15 residues. V lost 5 bases, J lost 8 bases, and 18 bases lay in between. As DNA, the CDR3 is TGTGCCAGCAGCCGATTAGGCAGGGACGGAGAAAAACTGTTTTTT. Its translation: CASSRLGRDGEKLFF.

The chain carries TRBV2 and TRBJ2-5; D is undetermined. CDR1 SNHLY and CDR2 FYNNEI come from the germline V gene. The ends were cut back, 4 bases at V and 2 bases at J, with 8 bases in the middle. This CDR3 spans 13 amino acids. CDR3 region: CASSVERQETQYF. The CDR3 DNA sequence: TGTGCCAGCAGTGTGGAACGGCAAGAGACCCAGTACTTC.

V and J are TRBV13 and TRBJ2-6, with D unclear. Trimming took 2 bases from V and 2 from J, leaving 13 bases between them. Germline CDR1 PRHDT, CDR2 FYEKMQ (reference sequence). The CDR3 runs 17 residues. The CDR3 DNA reads as TGTGCCAGCAGCTTATTGCCGGTTTTCCCTGGGGCCAACGTCCTGACTTTC. Protein sequence: CASSLLPVFPGANVLTF.

For the CDR3, the DNA is TGTGCCAGCAGCCAAATCGTAGCAGCTAACTATGGCTACACCTTC. This sequence encodes CASSQIVAANYGYTF. This chain links TRBV16 with TRBJ1-2; D is undetermined. Germline V gene lookup returns CDR1 KGHSY and CDR2 FQNENV. V was pared by 2 bases and J by 0 bases, with 10 bases between. This CDR3 region has 15 residues.

The rearrangement links TRBV29-1 to TRBJ1-5; possibly TRBD1 for D (5 bases). The CDR3 length is 13 residues. The germline CDR1 and CDR2 sequences are SQVTM and ANQGSEA. Trimming left V 4 bases short and J 7 bases short, with 14 bases between. The CDR3 DNA reads TGCAGCGTTGGGTCAGGGATCGGACAGCCCCAGCATTTT. Amino acid sequence: CSVGSGIGQPQHF.

This chain uses TRBV4-2 with TRBJ2-7, with D uncertain. V gave up 4 bases and J gave up 6 bases, with 13 bases separating them. Per germline, CDR1 LGHNA and CDR2 YNFKEQ. The CDR3 sequence is 13 residues long. This chain's CDR3 is CASSPAARAEQYF. CDR3 coding DNA: TGTGCCAGCAGCCCAGCTGCTAGGGCCGAGCAGTACTTC.

The rearrangement links TRBV5-1 to TRBJ2-1; unclear D gene. Germline V gene lookup returns CDR1 SGHRS and CDR2 YFSETQ. The CDR3 runs 13 residues. The V gene lost 5 bases and the J gene lost 7 bases, with 13 bases spanning the gap. The CDR3 bases are TGCGCCAGCAGAACGGACCCTGGGAATGAGCAGTTCTTC. Translation gives CASRTDPGNEQFF.

The chain uses TRBV19 and TRBJ2-3; the match to TRBD1 covers 8 bases. CDR3 length: 17 amino acids. Germline V gene lookup returns CDR1 LNHDA and CDR2 SQIVND (reference sequence). With 4 bases clipped from V and 0 bases from J, the junction kept 9 bases outside the gene matches. DNA of the CDR3: TGTGCCAGTAGTAACCGACAGGGGTCTTTCAGCACAGATACGCAGTATTTT. This translates into CASSNRQGSFSTDTQYF.

V and J are TRBV19 and TRBJ1-6; the match to TRBD1 covers 8 bases. J gave up 6 bases and V 5 bases, and 6 bases lay outside the gene matches. The germline V gene has CDR1 LNHDA and CDR2 SQIVND (reference sequence). This CDR3 region has 15 residues. CDR3 sequence (DNA): TGTGCCAGTAGTCCAAGGACAGGGAGTAATTCACCCCTCCACTTT. The encoded protein is CASSPRTGSNSPLHF. The full variable domain, in which reference TRBV19 and TRBJ1-6 provide the parts outside the CDR3, is DGGITQSPKYLFRKEGQNVTLSCEQNLNHDAMYWYRQDPGQGLRLIYYSQIVNDFQKGDIAEGYSVSREKKESFPLTVTSAQKNPTAFYLCASSPRTGSNSPLHFGNGTRLTVT.

The rearrangement links TRBV19 to TRBJ1-1, with 10 bases aligning to TRBD1. With 5 bases clipped from V and 5 bases from J, the junction kept 11 bases outside the gene matches. CDR1 is LNHDA and CDR2 is SQIVND in the germline V gene (reference sequence). CDR3 length: 16 amino acids. CDR3 bases: TGTGCCAGTAGTCTGACAGGGGGCTCGTTGGGGACTGAAGCTTTCTTT. Translation gives CASSLTGGSLGTEAFF.

In nucleotides, the CDR3 is TGCGCCAGCAGCAGGACAGGGGATGAGGATACGCAGTATTTT. Translating gives CASSRTGDEDTQYF. This chain uses TRBV5-1 with TRBJ2-3; 9 nucleotides match TRBD1. Per the germline V gene, CDR1 is SGHRS and CDR2 is YFSETQ. The CDR3 runs 14 residues. V shed 4 bases and J 6 bases; nucleotides not matched to a gene: 6.

The rearrangement uses TRBV28 and TRBJ1-1; the D is unclear. V shed 7 bases and J shed 10 bases, with 16 bases lying between them. This CDR3 contains 12 residues. Germline loops: CDR1 MDHEN, CDR2 SYDVKM. The CDR3 loop reads CASTPQGRLAFF. The CDR3 DNA is TGTGCCAGCACCCCTCAAGGGCGATTAGCTTTCTTT. Together with reference TRBV28 and TRBJ1-1, the CDR3 gives the full variable domain: DVKVTQSSRYLVKRTGEKVFLECVQDMDHENMFWYRQDPGLGLRLIYFSYDVKMKEKGDIPEGYSVSREKKERFSLILESASTNQTSMYLCASTPQGRLAFFGQGTRLTVV.

This CDR3 reads CASSEGGSQETQYF. The CDR3 DNA reads TGCGCCAGCAGTGAAGGGGGTAGCCAAGAGACCCAGTACTTC. The chain joins TRBV10-1 to TRBJ2-5; D perhaps matches TRBD1 (6 bases). Per the germline V gene, CDR1 is WNHNN and CDR2 is SYGVQD (reference sequence). Trimming pared 3 bases from V and 1 base from J, leaving 9 bases between. The CDR3 has 14 residues.

The chain recombines TRBV10-1 with TRBJ2-1, with D possibly being TRBD1 (6 bases). The CDR3 covers 18 residues. In germline, CDR1 is WNHNN, CDR2 SYGVQD (reference sequence). The ends were cut back, 4 bases at V and 6 bases at J, with 25 bases in the middle. The CDR3 DNA reads TGCGCCAGCAGTGCGGACGTTGTGACAGGCCCCCGTGGCAATGAGCAGTTCTTC. It yields the protein CASSADVVTGPRGNEQFF.

The sample holds a few counts of this clone. V usage is TRBV5-4 and J usage is TRBJ2-2, with TRBD1 as a possible D gene (5 bases). Germline assignment: CDR1 SGHNT and CDR2 YYREEE (reference sequence). The V end lost 4 bases, the J end lost 2 bases, and 12 bases lay between the germline ends. The CDR3 runs 15 residues. The DNA of the CDR3 is TGTGCCAGCAGCCCGGACACGTTCAACACCGGGGAGCTGTTTTTT. Translated, it gives CASSPDTFNTGELFF. The variable domain in full, with the rest retrieved from reference TRBV5-4 and TRBJ2-2, is ETGVTQSPTHLIKTRGQQVTLRCSSQSGHNTVSWYQQALGQGPQFIFQYYREEENGRGNFPPRFSGLQFPNYSSELNVNALELDDSALYLCASSPDTFNTGELFFGEGSRLTVL.

The V gene is TRBV5-6, the J gene TRBJ1-2; TRBD1 aligns across 9 bases. The J segment lost 1 base and the V segment lost 5 bases, leaving 9 bases of the junction unmatched. Germline V gene lookup returns CDR1 SGHDT and CDR2 YYEEEE. The CDR3 runs 16 residues. This CDR3 is CASRSGQGLLNYGYTF. Written as DNA, the CDR3 is TGTGCCAGCAGATCGGGACAGGGCCTTCTTAACTATGGCTACACCTTC.

The chain uses TRBV6-1 and TRBJ1-3, with a weak D call TRBD1 (5 bases). This CDR3 spans 17 amino acids. Germline V gene data show CDR1 as MNHNS and CDR2 as SASEGT. The V and J ends lost 0 bases and 4 bases respectively, with 16 bases between them. CDR3 bases: TGTGCCAGCAGTGAAGCGCTTTCTGGGGCACGAGGAAACACCATATATTTT. It translates to CASSEALSGARGNTIYF.

This chain links TRBV27 with TRBJ2-7, with 13 bases aligning to TRBD2. This CDR3 has 15 residues. V shed 6 bases, J shed 13 bases, and the junction held 15 bases outside the gene matches. Germline CDR1 MNHEY, CDR2 SMNVEV (reference sequence). The CDR3 protein is CASRPGTSGTAIHYF. The CDR3 DNA reads as TGTGCCAGCAGACCCGGGACTAGCGGGACCGCTATTCACTACTTC.